The rows below give T cell receptor beta chains drawn from one sample of a study of cytomegalovirus exposure and HLA in healthy donors. Method: immunoSEQ multiplex PCR; TCRdb's copy keeps in-frame clones and lacks some. This table has 75,000 to 80,000 clones, about four fifths appearing once. Sequencing was carried out using PBMCs. The receptors were sampled from a middle-aged man in good health and CMV-seronegative. CDR3s include the opening cysteine and the closing phenylalanine or tryptophan. The D gene is left open where the match is weak. Clone sizes are given selectively: once, few, many, or a class where the clone is expanded.

CDR3nt	CDR3aa	abundance	d_gene	v_gene	j_gene
TGTGCCAGCAGTCTGGACAGCTATCAGCCCCAGCATTTT	CASSLDSYQPQHF	.	.	TRBV2	TRBJ1-5
TGCGCCAGCAGCTTGACGGCTAGCGGGACTGGGGAGCTGTTTTTT	CASSLTASGTGELFF	once	TRBD2	TRBV5-1	TRBJ2-2
TGTGCCAGAACTACAGGGGGCACTGAAGCTTTCTTT	CARTTGGTEAFF	.	TRBD1	TRBV27	TRBJ1-1
TGTGCCATCAGTGACAGCTATGGCTACACCTTC	CAISDSYGYTF	once	.	TRBV10-3	TRBJ1-2
TGTGCCAGCAGCCAAGAACCCTCCGGGGCAGATACGCAGTATTTT	CASSQEPSGADTQYF	.	.	TRBV6-1	TRBJ2-3
TGCGCCAGCAGTCAATCCGGGTCGAGGCTGTCGAACACTGAAGCTTTCTTT	CASSQSGSRLSNTEAFF	.	.	TRBV23-1	TRBJ1-1
TGTGCCAGCAGCCAAGATAGGGGGCGGGTCACCTACAATGAGCAGTTCTTC	CASSQDRGRVTYNEQFF	few	TRBD1	TRBV4-2	TRBJ2-1
TGTGCCAGCAGGTCAGGGGACACCACAGATACGCAGTATTTT	CASRSGDTTDTQYF	.	.	TRBV21-1	TRBJ2-3
TGTGCCAGCAGTGACCTGGGTGGAGCGGGAGGGCCCAGGGAGCAGTTCTTC	CASSDLGGAGGPREQFF	.	TRBD2	TRBV6-1	TRBJ2-1
TGTGCCAGCAGTTCAGGGACAGGTCGTGGAAACACCATATATTTT	CASSSGTGRGNTIYF	.	TRBD1	TRBV28	TRBJ1-3
TGTGCCAGTAGTATAAAGTACCGAGACACCGGGGAGCTGTTTTTT	CASSIKYRDTGELFF	.	.	TRBV19	TRBJ2-2
TGTGCCAGCAGCTTAGTAACTAGCGGGATTCCGAACACCGGGGAGCTGTTTTTT	CASSLVTSGIPNTGELFF	.	TRBD2	TRBV11-2	TRBJ2-2
TGTGCCAGCAGTGTAACAGGGGGATACTCCTACGAGCAGTACTTC	CASSVTGGYSYEQYF	.	TRBD1	TRBV6-1	TRBJ2-7
TGTGCCAGCAGTGCTATTGACGGGAGCCGCTACGAGCAGTACTTC	CASSAIDGSRYEQYF	.	.	TRBV27	TRBJ2-7
TGCGCCAGCTGCGACAGGGGGATATTAAATAATGGGAAACTGTTTTTT	CASCDRGILNNGKLFF	.	TRBD1	TRBV10-1	TRBJ1-4
TGTGCCAGCAGCTTAGTTTCTAGCGCCAACAATGAGCAGTTCTTC	CASSLVSSANNEQFF	.	.	TRBV7-2	TRBJ2-1
TGTGCCTGGAATTCCCCCGACCGTCGGGATTCACCCCTCCACTTT	CAWNSPDRRDSPLHF	.	.	TRBV30	TRBJ1-6
TGCGCCAGCAGCAGACTCGGGACTAGCGGGAGTTCAAACGACAATGAGCAGTTCTTC	CASSRLGTSGSSNDNEQFF	.	TRBD2	TRBV4-1	TRBJ2-1
TGCGCCAGCAGCTTGCTAGGACAGGGCATTTGGGAAAAACTGTTTTTT	CASSLLGQGIWEKLFF	.	TRBD1	TRBV5-1	TRBJ1-4
TGTGCCAGCAGCTCCGGGACAGAAAATTTTAACTATGGCTACACCTTC	CASSSGTENFNYGYTF	.	TRBD1	TRBV7-2	TRBJ1-2
TGTGCCAGCAGTTTAGATCCGGAGGGAAGCAATCAGCCCCAGCATTTT	CASSLDPEGSNQPQHF	.	.	TRBV27	TRBJ1-5
TGTGCCAGTCGACAGGGCCTGAACACTGAAGCTTTCTTT	CASRQGLNTEAFF	.	TRBD1	TRBV18	TRBJ1-1
TGTGCCAGCAGCGTAGGCCAGGGTTTGACAGATACGCAGTATTTT	CASSVGQGLTDTQYF	.	.	TRBV9	TRBJ2-3
TGCGCCAGCAGTGAAAGCGGGAGACCCCACGAGCAGTACTTC	CASSESGRPHEQYF	.	TRBD2	TRBV10-1	TRBJ2-7
TGCGCCAGCAGCCAAGGACAGGGGCCTAGCTACGAGCAGTACTTC	CASSQGQGPSYEQYF	.	TRBD1	TRBV4-1	TRBJ2-7
TGTGCCAGCAGTGTTGACATTCTCTCCGGTAATGAGCAGTTCTTC	CASSVDILSGNEQFF	.	.	TRBV6-1	TRBJ2-1
TGTGCCAGCAGCCATAGTAAACAGGGGTTTGTCTCTCTCTCTGGGGCCAACGTCCTGACTTTC	CASSHSKQGFVSLSGANVLTF	.	TRBD1	TRBV4-2	TRBJ2-6
TGTGCCAGCAGTTCGGAAGGGGCTGGGTGGGGTCCGGAGACCCAGTACTTC	CASSSEGAGWGPETQYF	.	.	TRBV28	TRBJ2-5
TGTGCCAGCAGCTTAGGGGGAGAGAAAAAAGCTTTCTTT	CASSLGGEKKAFF	.	.	TRBV11-2	TRBJ1-1
TGCGCCAGCAGCGTCACCGGGACAGGTGACGAAAAACTGTTTTTT	CASSVTGTGDEKLFF	.	TRBD1	TRBV5-1	TRBJ1-4
TGTGCCAGCAGGACAGACACGGTGAACACTGAAGCTTTCTTT	CASRTDTVNTEAFF	.	.	TRBV5-4	TRBJ1-1
TGTGCCAGCAGCCCGGGAACTAGCGGGCACACAGATACGCAGTATTTT	CASSPGTSGHTDTQYF	.	TRBD2	TRBV5-4	TRBJ2-3
TGCGCCAGCAGCCTCACCCCCGGGAACTATGGCTACACCTTC	CASSLTPGNYGYTF	.	.	TRBV5-1	TRBJ1-2
TGTGCCAGCATCCCGGGACTAGCTTCCTTGGAGCAGTACTTC	CASIPGLASLEQYF	.	TRBD2	TRBV6-1	TRBJ2-7
TGTGCCAGCAGCACTAGCGGGGGAAACACCGGGGAGCTGTTTTTT	CASSTSGGNTGELFF	.	TRBD2	TRBV7-9	TRBJ2-2
TGTGCCAGTAGTATAGGTGGTAGCGGGAAAGATGAGCAGTTCTTC	CASSIGGSGKDEQFF	.	TRBD2	TRBV19	TRBJ2-1
TGTGCCAGCAAAAGTACCAGCTCCTACGAGCAGTACTTC	CASKSTSSYEQYF	.	.	TRBV6-5	TRBJ2-7
TGTGCCAGCAGCCAATCAACGAGGGGGGGTCGGGGTCAGCCCCAGCATTTT	CASSQSTRGGRGQPQHF	few	.	TRBV5-4	TRBJ1-5
TGTGCCAGCAGCTCGCCCCTTGACAGGGTACAAGAGACCCAGTACTTC	CASSSPLDRVQETQYF	.	TRBD1	TRBV7-9	TRBJ2-5
TGTGCCAGCAGCTTAGGCGCTAGTGGATGGCAGTATTTT	CASSLGASGWQYF	.	.	TRBV11-2	TRBJ2-3
TGTGCCAGCAGCTTTCGAGCGGGAGGGCCGGGCACAGATACGCAGTATTTT	CASSFRAGGPGTDTQYF	.	TRBD2	TRBV7-2	TRBJ2-3
TGTGCCAGCAGCTTAAGAACTAGCGGGAGGAGTGTACCTCTGAGGCAGCAGTTCTTC	CASSLRTSGRSVPLRQQFF	.	TRBD2	TRBV7-6	TRBJ2-1
TGTGCCAGCAGCTTGGTTGGGGGGTACGGGGAGACCCAGTACTTC	CASSLVGGYGETQYF	few	.	TRBV5-4	TRBJ2-5
TGCGCCAGCAGCTTGGAAGGGTGGCCTAGCGGGAGGATGGCAGATACGCAGTATTTT	CASSLEGWPSGRMADTQYF	.	TRBD2	TRBV5-1	TRBJ2-3
TGTGCCAGCAGCTTCCTTGCGGTGAACACTGAAGCTTTCTTT	CASSFLAVNTEAFF	few	.	TRBV7-9	TRBJ1-1